This TCR beta chain comes out of a study of blood T cell repertoires in COVID-19. Study context: The samples span acute and convalescent COVID-19 from the United States, Italy and Spain. Sources were T cells, B-cell-depleted T cells, or PBMCs; the material itself was cDNA or gDNA.

The junction had 6 bases not matched to a gene; V was cut back by 3 bases and J by 6 bases. The CDR3 is made up of 14 amino acids. The germline V gene has CDR1 KGHSH and CDR2 LQKENI. Original analysis: Reference gene primer amplification gave nucleated cell count estimates. TCRdb's table, derived via immunoSEQ multiplex PCR, lists solely in-frame clones and lacks some. V and J calls and clone size are as listed in that table; D and trimming were resolved from the DNA. The repertoire holds roughly 150,000 clones, about 87% seen once, with roughly 28% in the top ten. The material sequenced was peripheral blood. The chain carries TRBV18 and TRBJ1-2, with 8 bases identical to TRBD1. This sequence originates from a human donor in a cohort sampled during active COVID-19. DNA for the CDR3: TGTGCCAGCTCACCGTCGGACAGGGTTGATGGCTACACCTTC. It encodes CASSPSDRVDGYTF.